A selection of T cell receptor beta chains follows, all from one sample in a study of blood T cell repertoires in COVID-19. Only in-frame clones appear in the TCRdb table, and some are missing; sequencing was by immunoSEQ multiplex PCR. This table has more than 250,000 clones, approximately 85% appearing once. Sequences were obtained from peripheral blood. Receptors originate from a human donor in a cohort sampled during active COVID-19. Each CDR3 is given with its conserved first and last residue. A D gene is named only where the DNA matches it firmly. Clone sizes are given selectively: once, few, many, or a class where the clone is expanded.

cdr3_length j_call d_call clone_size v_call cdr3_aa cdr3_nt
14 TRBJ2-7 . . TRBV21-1 CASSRALDAYEQYF TGTGCCAGCAGCAGAGCACTAGACGCCTACGAGCAGTACTTC
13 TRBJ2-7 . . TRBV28 CASSLGQMNEQYF TGTGCCAGCAGTTTAGGCCAGATGAACGAGCAGTACTTC
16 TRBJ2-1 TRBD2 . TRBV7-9 CASSSQGLAGINEQFF TGTGCCAGCAGCTCCCAAGGACTAGCGGGAATAAATGAGCAGTTCTTC
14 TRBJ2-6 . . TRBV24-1 CATQGTAGANVLTF TGTGCCACCCAGGGGACGGCTGGCGCCAACGTCCTGACTTTC
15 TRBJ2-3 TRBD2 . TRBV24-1 CATSRLAGDGDTQYF TGTGCCACCAGTCGGCTAGCGGGAGATGGAGATACGCAGTATTTT
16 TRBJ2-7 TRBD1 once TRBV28 CASSILHRGRPYEQYF TGTGCCAGCAGTATCCTACACAGGGGGCGGCCCTACGAGCAGTACTTC
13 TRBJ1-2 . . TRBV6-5 CASSYGTSYGYTF TGTGCCAGCAGTTACGGGACAAGCTATGGCTACACCTTC
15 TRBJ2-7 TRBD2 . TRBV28 CASSNPVAAGGEQYF TGTGCCAGCAGTAACCCTGTGGCAGCGGGAGGCGAGCAGTACTTC
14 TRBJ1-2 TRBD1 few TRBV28 CASWGQGEPYGYTF TGTGCCAGCTGGGGACAGGGGGAACCCTATGGCTACACCTTC
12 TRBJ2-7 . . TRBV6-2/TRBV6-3 CASSYSPVEQYF TGTGCCAGCAGTTACTCCCCCGTCGAGCAGTACTTC
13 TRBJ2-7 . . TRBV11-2 CASSWTAAYEQYF TGTGCCAGCAGCTGGACAGCTGCCTACGAGCAGTACTTC
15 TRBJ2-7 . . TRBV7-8 CASSLADGGSYEQYF TGTGCCAGCAGCTTAGCGGACGGGGGTTCCTACGAGCAGTACTTC
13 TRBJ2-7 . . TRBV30 CAWSGSKPELQYF TGTGCCTGGAGTGGGTCAAAACCTGAACTGCAGTACTTC
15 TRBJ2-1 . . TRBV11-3 CASSIGGTSYNEQFF TGTGCCAGCAGCATAGGAGGCACATCCTACAATGAGCAGTTCTTC
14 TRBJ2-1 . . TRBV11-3 CASSLDRGRNEQFF TGTGCCAGCAGCTTAGATCGAGGCCGGAATGAGCAGTTCTTC
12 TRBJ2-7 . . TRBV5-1 CASSLPGSEQYF TGCGCCAGCAGCCTTCCAGGGTCCGAGCAGTACTTC
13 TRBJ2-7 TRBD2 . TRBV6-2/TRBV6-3 CASSPWGGDEQYF TGTGCCAGCAGCCCTTGGGGAGGGGACGAGCAGTACTTC
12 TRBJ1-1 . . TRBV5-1 CASSSGHDEAFF TGCGCCAGCAGCTCGGGTCATGATGAAGCTTTCTTT
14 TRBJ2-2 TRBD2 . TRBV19 CATEAGRRPGELFF TGTGCCACCGAAGCGGGAAGGAGGCCCGGGGAGCTGTTTTTT
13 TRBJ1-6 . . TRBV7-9 CASSPREYSPLHF TGTGCCAGCAGCCCTCGGGAGTATTCACCCCTCCACTTT
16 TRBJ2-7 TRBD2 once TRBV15 CATSRGAGTSGIEQYF TGTGCCACCAGCAGGGGGGCCGGGACTAGCGGGATCGAGCAGTACTTC
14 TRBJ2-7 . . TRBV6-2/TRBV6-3 CASSRLAFTYEQYF TGTGCCAGCAGTAGGCTAGCGTTTACCTACGAGCAGTACTTC
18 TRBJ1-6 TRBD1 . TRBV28 CASSLRASGGVGNSPLHF TGTGCCAGCAGTTTAAGGGCGTCAGGGGGCGTCGGTAATTCACCCCTCCACTTT
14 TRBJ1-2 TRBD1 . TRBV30 CAWSGGDRNYGYTF TGTGCCTGGAGTGGGGGGGACAGGAACTATGGCTACACCTTC
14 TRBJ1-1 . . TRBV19 CASISDRINTEAFF TGTGCCAGTATTTCAGACAGAATTAACACTGAAGCTTTCTTT
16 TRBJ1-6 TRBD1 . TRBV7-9 CASSLDRASNNSPLHF TGTGCCAGCAGCTTGGACAGGGCGAGCAATAATTCACCCCTCCACTTT
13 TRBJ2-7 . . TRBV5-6 CASSRDISYEQYF TGTGCCAGCAGTAGGGACATCTCCTACGAGCAGTACTTC
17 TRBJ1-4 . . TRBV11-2 CASSFGGFGATNEKLFF TGTGCCAGCAGCTTTGGGGGGTTTGGAGCAACTAATGAAAAACTGTTTTTT
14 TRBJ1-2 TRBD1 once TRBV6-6 CASRKGQLNYGYTF TGTGCCAGCAGGAAGGGACAGCTTAACTATGGCTACACCTTC
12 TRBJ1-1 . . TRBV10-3 CAIRTGDTEAFF TGTGCCATCAGGACAGGAGACACTGAAGCTTTCTTT
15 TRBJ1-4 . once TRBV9 CASSTATAPAEKLFF TGTGCCAGCAGCACAGCGACAGCGCCGGCCGAAAAACTGTTTTTT
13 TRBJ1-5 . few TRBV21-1 CASGLQGAQPQHF TGTGCCAGCGGCCTCCAGGGGGCCCAGCCCCAGCATTTT
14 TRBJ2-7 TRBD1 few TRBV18 CASSPLTGGSEQYF TGTGCCAGCTCACCATTGACAGGGGGCAGCGAGCAGTACTTC
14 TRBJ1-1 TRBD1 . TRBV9 CANSVLGGGTEAFF TGTGCCAACAGCGTTTTAGGGGGCGGGACTGAAGCTTTCTTT
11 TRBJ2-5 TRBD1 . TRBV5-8 CASSLGGQKYF TGTGCCAGCAGCTTGGGGGGACAGAAGTACTTC
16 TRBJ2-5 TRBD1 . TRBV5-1 CASSLGGQTFQETQYF TGCGCCAGCAGCTTGGGGGGACAGACCTTCCAAGAGACCCAGTACTTC
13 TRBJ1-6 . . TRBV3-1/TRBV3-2 CASSPDGDSPLHF TGTGCCAGCAGCCCCGACGGGGATTCACCCCTCCACTTT
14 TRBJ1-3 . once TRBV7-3 CASSIGQPGNTIYF TGTGCCAGCAGCATTGGACAACCGGGAAACACCATATATTTT
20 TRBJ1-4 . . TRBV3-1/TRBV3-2 CASSRPLPPGGGPTNEKLFF TGTGCCAGCAGCCGGCCCCTACCCCCGGGGGGGGGTCCAACTAATGAAAAACTGTTTTTT
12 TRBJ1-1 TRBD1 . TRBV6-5 CASNPRTGLAFF TGTGCCAGCAACCCAAGGACAGGGTTGGCTTTCTTT
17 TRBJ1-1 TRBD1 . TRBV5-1 CASSLVGQGAPGTEAFF TGCGCCAGCAGCTTGGTGGGACAGGGGGCCCCAGGCACTGAAGCTTTCTTT
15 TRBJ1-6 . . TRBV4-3 CASSQVIETGSPLHF TGCGCCAGCAGCCAAGTAATCGAGACGGGATCACCCCTCCACTTT
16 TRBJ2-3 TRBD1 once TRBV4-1 CASSDRDRGFTDTQYF TGCGCCAGCAGCGACCGGGACAGGGGATTCACAGATACGCAGTATTTT
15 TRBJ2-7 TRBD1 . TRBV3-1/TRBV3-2 CASSRGTGLSYEQYF TGTGCCAGCAGCCGCGGGACAGGCCTCTCCTACGAGCAGTACTTC
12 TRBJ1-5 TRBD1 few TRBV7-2 CATRTGNQPQHF TGTGCCACAAGGACAGGGAATCAGCCCCAGCATTTT
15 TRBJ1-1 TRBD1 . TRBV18 CASSTGQGAVTEAFF TGTGCCAGCTCAACCGGACAGGGGGCGGTCACTGAAGCTTTCTTT
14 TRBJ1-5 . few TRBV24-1 CASQRAGSNQPQHF TGTGCCTCTCAACGAGCAGGGAGCAATCAGCCCCAGCATTTT
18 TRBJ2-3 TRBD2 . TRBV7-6 CASRGGLAGFPSTDTQYF TGTGCCAGCAGGGGAGGACTAGCGGGGTTTCCTAGCACAGATACGCAGTATTTT
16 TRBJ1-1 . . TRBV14 CASSQVGGEANTEAFF TGTGCCAGCAGCCAAGTTGGGGGGGAGGCGAACACTGAAGCTTTCTTT
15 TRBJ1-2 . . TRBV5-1 CASSFSGTSNYGYTF TGCGCCAGCAGCTTCAGCGGGACGTCTAACTATGGCTACACCTTC
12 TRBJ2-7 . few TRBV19 CASSDSPYEQYF TGTGCCAGTAGTGACTCACCCTACGAGCAGTACTTC
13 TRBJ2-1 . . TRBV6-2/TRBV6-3 CASSYLSYNEQFF TGTGCCAGCAGTTACCTCTCCTACAATGAGCAGTTCTTC
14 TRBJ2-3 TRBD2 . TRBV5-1 CASSFSGAPDTQYF TGCGCCAGCAGCTTTAGCGGGGCCCCGGATACGCAGTATTTT
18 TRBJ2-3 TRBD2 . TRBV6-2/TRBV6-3 CASSYSSSGSVFTDTQYF TGTGCCAGCAGTTACTCTTCTAGCGGGAGCGTTTTCACAGATACGCAGTATTTT
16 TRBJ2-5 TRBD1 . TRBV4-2 CASSRRDRGFEETQYF TGTGCCAGCAGCCGCCGGGACAGGGGGTTCGAGGAGACCCAGTACTTC
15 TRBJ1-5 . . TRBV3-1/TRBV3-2 CASSQVWGGGQPQHF TGTGCCAGCAGCCAAGTTTGGGGGGGTGGACAGCCCCAGCATTTT